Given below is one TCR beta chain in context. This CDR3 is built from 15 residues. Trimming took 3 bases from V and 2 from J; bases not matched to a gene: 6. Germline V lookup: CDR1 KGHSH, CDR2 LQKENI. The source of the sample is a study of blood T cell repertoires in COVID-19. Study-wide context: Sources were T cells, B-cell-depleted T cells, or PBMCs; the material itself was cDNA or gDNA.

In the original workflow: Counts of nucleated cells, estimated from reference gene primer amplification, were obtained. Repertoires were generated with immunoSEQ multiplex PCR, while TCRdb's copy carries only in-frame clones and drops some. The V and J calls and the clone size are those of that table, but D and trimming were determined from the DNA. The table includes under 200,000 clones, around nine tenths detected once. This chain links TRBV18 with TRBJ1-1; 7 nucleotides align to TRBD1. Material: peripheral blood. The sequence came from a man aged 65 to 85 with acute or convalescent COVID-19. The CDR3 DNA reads TGTGCCAGCTCACCGCCCAACAGGGGAAACACTGAAGCTTTCTTT. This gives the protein CASSPPNRGNTEAFF.